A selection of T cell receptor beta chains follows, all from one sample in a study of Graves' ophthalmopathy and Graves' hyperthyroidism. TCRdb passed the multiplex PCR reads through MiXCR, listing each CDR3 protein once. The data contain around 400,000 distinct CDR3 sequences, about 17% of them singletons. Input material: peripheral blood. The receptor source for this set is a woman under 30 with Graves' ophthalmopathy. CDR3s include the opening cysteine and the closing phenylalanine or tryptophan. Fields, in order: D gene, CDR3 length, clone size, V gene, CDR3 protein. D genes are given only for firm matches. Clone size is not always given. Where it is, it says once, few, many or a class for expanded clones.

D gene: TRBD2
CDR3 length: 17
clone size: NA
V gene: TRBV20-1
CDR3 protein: CSAQLAGVRVNTGELFF

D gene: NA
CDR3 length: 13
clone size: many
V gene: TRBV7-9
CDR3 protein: CASSSYRTPEQYF

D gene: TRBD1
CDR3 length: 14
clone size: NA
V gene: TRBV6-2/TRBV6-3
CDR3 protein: CASSLQGAASEAFF

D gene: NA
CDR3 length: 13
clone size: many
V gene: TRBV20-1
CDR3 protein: CSAKEQGAYEQYF

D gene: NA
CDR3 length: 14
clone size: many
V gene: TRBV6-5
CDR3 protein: CASSFLQGSTEAFF

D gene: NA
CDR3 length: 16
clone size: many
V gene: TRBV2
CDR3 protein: CASTNTRGADPYGYTF

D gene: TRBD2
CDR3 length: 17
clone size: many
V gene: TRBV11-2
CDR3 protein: CASSLFGSGEYQETQYF

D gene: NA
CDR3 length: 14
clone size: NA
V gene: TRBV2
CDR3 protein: CASSAAARGNTIYF

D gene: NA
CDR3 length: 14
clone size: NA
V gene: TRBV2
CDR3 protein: CASSFGTAVHEQYF

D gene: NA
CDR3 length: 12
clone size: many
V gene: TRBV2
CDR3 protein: CASRQEAIGSKF

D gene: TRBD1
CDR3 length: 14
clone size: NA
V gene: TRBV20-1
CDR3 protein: CSAFKTGTKNIQYF

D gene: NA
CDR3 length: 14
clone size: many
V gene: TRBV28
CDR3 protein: CASSYPDTDETQYF

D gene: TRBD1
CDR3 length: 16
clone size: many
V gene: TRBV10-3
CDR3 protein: CAISPRTGRNTGELFF

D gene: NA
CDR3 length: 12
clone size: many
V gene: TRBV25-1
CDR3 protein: CASSGTGGGAFF

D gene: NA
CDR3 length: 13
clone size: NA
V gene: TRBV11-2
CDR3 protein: CASSFGPHREAFF

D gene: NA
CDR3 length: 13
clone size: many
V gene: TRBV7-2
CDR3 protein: CASSLDGRREQYF

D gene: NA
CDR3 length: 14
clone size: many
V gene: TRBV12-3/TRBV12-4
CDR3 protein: CASSLAGVGNTIYF

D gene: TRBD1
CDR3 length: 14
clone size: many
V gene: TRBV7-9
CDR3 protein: CASSPPDRHYEQYF

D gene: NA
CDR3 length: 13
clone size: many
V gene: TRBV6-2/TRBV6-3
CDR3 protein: CASSYRGGYEQYF

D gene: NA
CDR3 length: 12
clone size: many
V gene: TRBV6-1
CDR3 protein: CASTALQGVAFF

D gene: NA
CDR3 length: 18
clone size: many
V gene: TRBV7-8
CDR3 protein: CASSQNGPSFSGANVLTF

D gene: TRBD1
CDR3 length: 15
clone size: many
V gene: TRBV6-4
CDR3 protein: CASSSRQGKGETQYF

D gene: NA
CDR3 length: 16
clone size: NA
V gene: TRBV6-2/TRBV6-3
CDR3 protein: CASSYFSRPARGTQYF

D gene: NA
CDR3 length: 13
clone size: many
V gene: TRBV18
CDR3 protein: CATFGVSGNTIYF

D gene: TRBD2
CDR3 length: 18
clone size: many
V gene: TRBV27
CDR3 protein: CASGFIPSGRALTGELFF

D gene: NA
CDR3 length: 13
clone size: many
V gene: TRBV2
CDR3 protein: CASRRAGSEAQHF

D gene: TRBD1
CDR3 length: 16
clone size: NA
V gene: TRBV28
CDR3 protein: CASSLFGTGREAEAFF

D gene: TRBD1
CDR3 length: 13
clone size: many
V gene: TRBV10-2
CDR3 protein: CASGRDRVYEQYF

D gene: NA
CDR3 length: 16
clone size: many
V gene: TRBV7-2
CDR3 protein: CASSYTHRPTTYEQYF

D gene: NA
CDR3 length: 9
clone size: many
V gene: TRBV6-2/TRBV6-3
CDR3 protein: CASGFPQHF

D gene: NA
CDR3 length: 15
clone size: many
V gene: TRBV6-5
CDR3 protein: CASSLSGSGTGELFF

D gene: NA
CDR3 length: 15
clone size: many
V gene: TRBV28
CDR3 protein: CASFTIKIGNTEAFF

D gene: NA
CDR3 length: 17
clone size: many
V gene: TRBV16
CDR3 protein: CASSPFRPGANSYEQYF

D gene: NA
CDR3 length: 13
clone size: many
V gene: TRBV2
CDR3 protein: CASSYAAGGEQYF

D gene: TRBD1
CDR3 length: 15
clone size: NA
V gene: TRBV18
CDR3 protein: CASSPGTGGITEAFF

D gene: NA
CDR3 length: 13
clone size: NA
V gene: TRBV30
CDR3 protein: CGTGSTYNSPLHF

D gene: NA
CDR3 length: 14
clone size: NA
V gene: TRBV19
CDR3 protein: CASSIPPFNYGYTF

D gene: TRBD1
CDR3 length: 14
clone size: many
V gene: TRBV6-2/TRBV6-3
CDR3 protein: CASRRTGNGETQYF

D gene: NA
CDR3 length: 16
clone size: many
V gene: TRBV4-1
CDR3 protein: CASSQAHMIATGEQYF

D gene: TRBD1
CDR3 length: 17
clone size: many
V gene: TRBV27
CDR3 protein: CASSLSGQGARTGELFF

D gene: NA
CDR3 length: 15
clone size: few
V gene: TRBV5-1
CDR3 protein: CASSSRRVDLETQYF

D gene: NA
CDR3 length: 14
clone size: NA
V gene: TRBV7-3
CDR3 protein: CASSPFGQNYEQYF

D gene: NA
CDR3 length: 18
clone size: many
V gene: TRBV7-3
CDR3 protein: CASSSPRDLQGLDTEAFF

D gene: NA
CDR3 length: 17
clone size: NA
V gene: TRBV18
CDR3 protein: CASSPTAPAAMNTEAFF

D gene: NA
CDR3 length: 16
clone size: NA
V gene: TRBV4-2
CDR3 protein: CASSQGQGRERETQYF

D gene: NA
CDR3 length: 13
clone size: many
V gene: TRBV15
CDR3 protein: CATSRADQETQYF

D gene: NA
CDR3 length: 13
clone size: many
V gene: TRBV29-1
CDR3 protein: CSLRQPNTGELFF

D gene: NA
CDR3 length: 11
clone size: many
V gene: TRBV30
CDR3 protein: CAWSRSHEQYF

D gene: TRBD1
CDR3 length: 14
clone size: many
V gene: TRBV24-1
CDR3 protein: CATSEGGQGKPQHF

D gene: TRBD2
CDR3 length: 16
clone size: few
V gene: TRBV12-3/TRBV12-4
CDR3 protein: CASSFRGGRSSYEQYF

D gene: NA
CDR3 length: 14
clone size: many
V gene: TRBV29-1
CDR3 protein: CSVLGGASGNTIYF

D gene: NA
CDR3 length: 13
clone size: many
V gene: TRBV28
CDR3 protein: CASRESGRETQYF